One sample yielded the 11 T cell receptor beta chains listed below, sequenced in a study of T cells expressing NK-cell markers. From its re-call of the 5' RACE reads, TCRdb lists each CDR3 protein once, without DNA. The sample has roughly 170,000 distinct CDR3 sequences. The specimen was blood T cells: a sorted CD56 or NKG2C T cell subset, CD4+ or CD8+ T cells, or bulk PBMC T cells (not recorded which). These receptors were collected from a woman aged 18 to 75 in good health.

V usage is TRBV18 and J usage is TRBJ2-5. The CDR3 length is 13 residues. CDR1 and CDR2 from the germline V gene are KGHSH and LQKENI. The CDR3 sequence is CASSPRSQETQYF.

The chain combines TRBV30 with TRBJ2-7; TCRdb gives TRBD2 as the D gene, but with no DNA this cannot be confirmed. Germline V CDR1 and CDR2: GTSNPN, SVGIG (reference sequence). This CDR3 has 15 amino acids. The CDR3 sequence: CAFTPLSSGNYEQYF.

The chain joins TRBV20-1 to TRBJ1-2; TCRdb calls TRBD1, which cannot be checked without DNA. This CDR3 is 12 amino acids long. Germline CDR1 DFQATT, CDR2 SNEGSKA (reference sequence). CDR3 protein: CSKLDRDYGYTF.

This rearrangement joins TRBV4-1 to TRBJ2-5; TCRdb lists TRBD1, though no DNA is available to test this call. Germline V gene sequence: CDR1 MGHRA, CDR2 YSYEKL. This CDR3 has 16 amino acids. The CDR3 sequence: CASSQARRGTQETQYF.

The chain combines TRBV12-3 or TRBV12-4 with TRBJ1-3; TCRdb calls TRBD1, which cannot be checked without DNA. This CDR3 region has 16 residues. The chain's CDR3 is CASKPPNLPRGNTIYF.

V usage is TRBV15 and J usage is TRBJ2-5; the TCRdb call, TRBD1, lacks DNA for checking. Germline values: CDR1 LNHNV, CDR2 YYDKDF (reference sequence). There are 16 residues in the CDR3. CDR3 protein: CATSREWLQVPKTQYF.

This chain connects TRBV9 to TRBJ2-1; TCRdb designates TRBD1, a call that cannot be tested without DNA. This CDR3 has 15 amino acids. Germline CDR1 is SGDLS and CDR2 is YYNGEE. CDR3 amino acids: CASSVTGQGSSEQFF.

J is TRBJ2-4 and V is TRBV28; TCRdb indicates TRBD1, and absent DNA this call remains unverified. Germline values: CDR1 MDHEN, CDR2 SYDVKM. This CDR3 spans 14 amino acids. This chain's CDR3 is CASSLPNQGDPSDF.

This rearrangement joins TRBV10-3 to TRBJ2-3; the TCRdb call, TRBD2, lacks DNA for checking. The CDR3 loop spans 14 amino acids. CDR1 and CDR2 (germline): ENHRY, SYGVKD. This CDR3 reads CAISDSRAGDTQYF.

The V call is TRBV4-1, the J call TRBJ2-2; there is no DNA to check the TCRdb D call of TRBD1. CDR3 length equals 14 residues. Germline-derived CDR1 and CDR2 are MGHRA and YSYEKL. The CDR3 region is CASSAPGGPGELFF.

The CDR3 sequence is CASSLNDYGFYEQYF. The rearrangement joins TRBV5-1 to TRBJ2-7. This CDR3 has 15 residues. The V gene's germline CDR1 is SGHRS and CDR2 YFSETQ.